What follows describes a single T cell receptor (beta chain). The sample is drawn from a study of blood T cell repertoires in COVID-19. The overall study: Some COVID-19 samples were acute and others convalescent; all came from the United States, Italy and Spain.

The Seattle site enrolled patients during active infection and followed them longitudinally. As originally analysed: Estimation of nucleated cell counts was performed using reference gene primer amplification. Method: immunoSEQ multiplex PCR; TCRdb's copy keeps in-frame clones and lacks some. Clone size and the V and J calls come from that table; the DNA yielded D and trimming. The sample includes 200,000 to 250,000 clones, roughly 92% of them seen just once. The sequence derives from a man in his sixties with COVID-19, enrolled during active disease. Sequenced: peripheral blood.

The CDR3 DNA reads TGTGCCAGCCGACTAGCGGGAGGGCTCAATGAGCAGTTCTTC. It is translated as CASRLAGGLNEQFF. V and J are TRBV2 and TRBJ2-1; TRBD2 agrees at 14 bases. V lost 8 bases to trimming and J lost 6 bases; unmatched junction nucleotides: 3. The CDR3 totals 14 residues. Germline loops: CDR1 SNHLY, CDR2 FYNNEI.